This T cell receptor beta chain emerged from a study of response to subunit inactivated influenza vaccine. Findings of the study overall: Each seasonal influenza vaccination recruits few new T cells, the authors suggested.

This clonotype showed up many times. Its antigen is unknown. Trimming cost V 0 bases and J 12 bases, with 6 bases left between them. The CDR3 covers 11 residues. Germline CDR1 DFQATT, CDR2 SNEGSKA (reference sequence). TCRdb re-derived calls from the RT-PCR reads in MiXCR, one entry per CDR3 protein. This table holds 500,000 to 550,000 distinct CDR3 sequences, roughly 7.6% found once. This receptor was taken from a man in his fifties or sixties who received an inactivated influenza vaccine. The starting material was PBMCs from blood, obtained 23 to 25 months after vaccination. The V gene is TRBV20-1, the J gene TRBJ1-6, with unresolved D. The CDR3, as DNA: TGCAGTGCTAGAGAGGCTAAACCCCTCCACTTT. Translating gives CSAREAKPLHF.